This T cell receptor (beta chain) was documented in a study of Graves' ophthalmopathy and Graves' hyperthyroidism. Ophthalmopathy was moderately-to-severely active, CAS at least 3, NOSPECS at least 4, lasting under 3 months. Transcripts of RNA were the source for amplifying TCR beta CDR3 regions. First-round RT-PCR used HTBI primers; second-round multiplex PCR followed. TCRdb itself ran the multiplex PCR reads through MiXCR, one entry per CDR3 protein. This repertoire shows roughly 500,000 distinct CDR3 sequences, around an eighth found once; its top ten account for about 10%. This clonotype was picked up many times. The sample taken for sequencing was blood. This TCR came from a woman younger than 45 with Graves' ophthalmopathy.

The CDR3 is CASSPGPDSEQYF. The CDR3 nucleotides read TGTGCCAGCAGCCCAGGCCCGGACAGCGAGCAGTACTTC. The chain carries TRBV7-3 and TRBJ2-7, with D perhaps TRBD1 (6 bases). V lost 5 bases, J lost 6 bases, and 14 bases lay in between. Germline CDR1 reads SGHTA; CDR2 reads FQGTGA. This CDR3 is 13 amino acids long.